A single sample is the source of the 18 T cell receptor beta chains below, sequenced in a study of shared clonotypes between healthy human individuals. Clones were read by immunoSEQ multiplex PCR, and TCRdb kept only the in-frame ones, dropping some. The sample includes 950,000 to 1,300,000 clones, about 76% of them seen just once. The source material was memory CD4+ T cells sorted from blood. The subset is: CD45RA-negative fraction. These receptor sequences come from a man aged 18 to 29 in good health.

As to this clone: This may come from a read error, since a much larger clone is one base off. The chain is built from TRBV7-9 and TRBJ1-3; tentative D call: TRBD1 (6 bases). Germline V gene sequence: CDR1 SEHNR, CDR2 FQNEAQ (reference sequence). Between the trimmed V and J ends, which lost 10 bases and 0 bases, there was a span of 16 bases. The CDR3 covers 15 residues. The chain's CDR3 is CANSQGGNSGNTIYF. The CDR3 DNA reads as TGTGCCAACAGTCAAGGGGGGAACTCTGGAAACACCATATATTTT.

A remark on this clone: One end of the junction fails to match germline, which may point to a read error. This rearrangement joins TRBV30 to TRBJ1-2; D gene ambiguous. The germline gives CDR1 GTSNPN, CDR2 SVGIG (reference sequence). This CDR3 has 13 residues. DNA of the CDR3: TGTGCCTGGACTCTCACTGCGAGCTATGGCTACGCCTTC. This translates into CAWTLTASYGYAF.

In its sample, this clone was seen once. The rearrangement uses TRBV29-1 and TRBJ2-5, with D possibly being TRBD1 (5 bases). V was trimmed by 4 bases and J by 1 base, leaving 7 bases between them. This CDR3 has 12 residues. Germline V lookup: CDR1 SQVTM, CDR2 ANQGSEA. The CDR3 loop reads CSVAGAQETQYF. Written as DNA, the CDR3 is TGCAGCGTTGCTGGGGCCCAAGAGACCCAGTACTTC.

The chain recombines TRBV16 with TRBJ2-6; no definite D call. V was clipped by 0 bases and J by 8 bases, with 11 bases between them. Germline lookup yields CDR1 KGHSY and CDR2 FQNENV. There are 15 residues in the CDR3. The CDR3 DNA sequence: TGTGCCAGCAGCCAATCGCGAGACGGGTCCAACGTCCTGACTTTC. It encodes CASSQSRDGSNVLTF.

In this sample, this clone turned up many times. The gene calls are TRBV30 and TRBJ1-6, with 7 nucleotides matching TRBD1. V was pared by 6 bases and J by 0 bases, with 11 bases of the junction left unmatched. This CDR3 is built from 17 residues. Germline V CDR1 and CDR2: GTSNPN, SVGIG (reference sequence). The CDR3 DNA is TGTGCCTGCGACAGGGCTAATGGGAGCTCCTATAATTCACCCCTCCACTTT. Translating gives CACDRANGSSYNSPLHF.

This chain joins TRBV7-9 and TRBJ2-1; 9 nucleotides match TRBD2. This CDR3 has 15 amino acids. The junction had 6 bases not matched to a gene; V was cut back by 1 base and J by 8 bases. Germline V lookup: CDR1 SEHNR, CDR2 FQNEAQ (reference sequence). CDR3 DNA: TGTGCCAGCAGCTTAGGGCTAGCGGGGATCGATGAGCAGTTCTTC. Protein: CASSLGLAGIDEQFF.

This chain connects TRBV30 to TRBJ2-1, with a tentative D call TRBD2 (5 bases). Germline CDR1 reads GTSNPN; CDR2 reads SVGIG (reference sequence). This CDR3 is 14 amino acids long. The V end lost 4 bases, the J end lost 7 bases, and 17 bases lay between the germline ends. CDR3 in amino acids: CAWTQITGKNEQFF. CDR3 bases: TGTGCCTGGACCCAAATCACCGGGAAGAATGAGCAGTTCTTC.

The chain combines TRBV11-2 with TRBJ2-3; D is perhaps TRBD1 or TRBD2 (6 bases each). The CDR3 extends over 15 amino acids. The V end was cut by 7 bases, the J end by 0 bases, with 14 bases between. Germline-derived CDR1 and CDR2 are SGHAT and FQNNGV. The DNA of the CDR3 is TGTGCCAGCAACCCGAGGGGGGTAAGCACAGATACGCAGTATTTT. It encodes CASNPRGVSTDTQYF.

This clone appeared once. V usage is TRBV5-6 and J usage is TRBJ1-3; no firm D call. CDR3 size: 15 residues. Trimming shortened V by 0 bases and J by 4 bases, and 11 bases separated the two germline ends. The V gene's germline CDR1 is SGHDT and CDR2 YYEEEE. CDR3 in DNA: TGTGCCAGCAGCTTGGTCGGCGGTTTCGGAAACACCATATATTTT. Translating gives CASSLVGGFGNTIYF.

This clone appeared a few times. The sample has other DNA sequences that encode this CDR3 too. The chain carries TRBV7-9 and TRBJ1-5; D remains unclear. CDR1 and CDR2 (germline): SEHNR, FQNEAQ (reference sequence). The ends were cut back, 1 base at V and 1 base at J, with 11 bases in the middle. The CDR3 runs 16 residues. CDR3: CASSLGLGVSNQPQHF. CDR3 nucleotides: TGTGCCAGCAGCTTAGGTTTAGGAGTAAGCAATCAGCCCCAGCATTTT.

The chain links TRBV18 to TRBJ2-7, with 7 bases lining up with TRBD1. With V trimmed by 2 bases and J by 6 bases, 10 bases remained unmatched. The CDR3 consists of 15 residues. Germline V gene sequence: CDR1 KGHSH, CDR2 LQKENI. CDR3 protein: CASSPSVNRGLEQYF. The CDR3 region has the DNA TGTGCCAGCTCACCATCTGTGAACAGGGGTCTCGAGCAGTACTTC.

The gene calls are TRBV6-5 and TRBJ2-7; TRBD2 matches 10 bases. From germline, CDR1 is MNHEY and CDR2 SVGAGI. Trimming cost V 1 base and J 0 bases; bases outside gene matches: 3. The CDR3 covers 16 residues. CDR3 region: CASSYWTSGSSYEQYF. Written as DNA, the CDR3 is TGTGCCAGCAGTTACTGGACTAGCGGCAGCTCCTACGAGCAGTACTTC.

There are a few counts of this clone. This chain connects TRBV10-3 to TRBJ2-1; 9 bases line up with TRBD2. Germline lookup yields CDR1 ENHRY and CDR2 SYGVKD. Trimming at V came to 10 bases and at J to 9 bases, leaving 19 bases not matched to a gene. The CDR3 length is 16 residues. The CDR3 reads CATALSGGRIESEQFF. Here the CDR3 DNA reads TGTGCCACCGCTCTTAGCGGGGGCAGGATTGAGAGTGAGCAGTTCTTC.

The rearrangement uses TRBV5-1 and TRBJ2-3; 8 bases line up with TRBD1. The germline CDR1 and CDR2 sequences are SGHRS and YFSETQ. V was pared by 4 bases and J by 0 bases, with 4 bases of the junction left unmatched. CDR3 length: 15 residues. The CDR3 nucleotides are TGCGCCAGCAGCCGACAGGGGAAGAGCACAGATACGCAGTATTTT. Translated: CASSRQGKSTDTQYF.

The J gene is TRBJ1-3, the V gene TRBV15; possibly TRBD1 for D (6 bases). V was shortened by 0 bases and J by 3 bases, with 12 bases between the two germline ends. Germline V gene lookup returns CDR1 LNHNV and CDR2 YYDKDF (reference sequence). This CDR3 comprises 16 residues. The CDR3 reads CATSRDEGGVGNTIYF. The CDR3 DNA is TGTGCCACCAGCAGAGATGAAGGGGGAGTTGGAAACACCATATATTTT.

V usage is TRBV10-2 and J usage is TRBJ1-4; possibly TRBD1 for D (5 bases). From germline, CDR1 is WSHSY and CDR2 SAAADI. V shed 6 bases and J shed 8 bases, with 10 bases lying between them. The CDR3 loop spans 12 amino acids. In DNA form, the CDR3 reads TGCGCCAGCAGCCAGGGAGGCGAAAAACTGTTTTTT. Encoded protein: CASSQGGEKLFF.

As concerns this clone: Additional DNA sequences in this sample encode the identical CDR3. V is TRBV9 and J is TRBJ2-7, with 11 bases that match TRBD1. The CDR3 covers 14 residues. CDR1 is SGDLS, CDR2 YYNGEE, per germline. J was trimmed by 4 bases and V by 3 bases; bases with no gene match: 3. CDR3 amino acids: CASSAGTGGYEQYF. The CDR3 DNA reads as TGTGCCAGCAGCGCCGGGACAGGGGGATACGAGCAGTACTTC.

V gene TRBV5-6 combines with J gene TRBJ1-4, with D uncertain. Germline CDR1 and CDR2: SGHDT and YYEEEE. Trimming removed 2 bases from V and 2 bases from J, with 4 bases in between. The CDR3 sequence is 13 residues long. This chain's CDR3 is CASSLVTNEKLFF. The CDR3 nucleotides read TGTGCCAGCAGCTTAGTGACTAATGAAAAACTGTTTTTT.